Each of the 27 T cell receptor beta chains below was sequenced from the same sample in a study of cytomegalovirus exposure and HLA in healthy donors. Amplification used 60 Vbeta primers and 13 Jbeta primers. Profiling relied on immunoSEQ multiplex PCR, and the TCRdb table lists in-frame clones only, not all of them. Seen here are roughly 260,000 clones, roughly 86% observed once, and the top ten hold about 2%. Input material: PBMCs. Receptors originate from a woman aged 40 to 50 in good health and CMV-seropositive.

This sequence joins TRBV7-3 and TRBJ2-5; D might be TRBD1 (6 bases). V was cut by 5 bases and J by 4 bases, with 14 bases left in between. Germline V gene lookup returns CDR1 SGHTA and CDR2 FQGTGA. The length of the CDR3 is 14 residues. This chain's CDR3 is CASSPQGLGETQYF. The CDR3 DNA reads as TGTGCCAGCAGCCCACAGGGCCTGGGAGAGACCCAGTACTTC.

The rearrangement links TRBV14 to TRBJ1-2; 7 positions agree with TRBD1. Per germline, CDR1 SGHDN and CDR2 FVKESK. V shed 4 bases and J 2 bases; nucleotides not matched to a gene: 7. This CDR3 contains 15 residues. CDR3 in DNA: TGTGCCAGCAGCCCATGGGACAGCCTCAACTATGGCTACACCTTC. This gives the protein CASSPWDSLNYGYTF. Full variable domain (rest looked up from reference TRBV14 and TRBJ1-2): EAGVTQFPSHSVIEKGQTVTLRCDPISGHDNLYWYRRVMGKEIKFLLHFVKESKQDESGMPNNRFLAERTGGTYSTLKVQPAELEDSGVYFCASSPWDSLNYGYTFGSGTRLTVV.

The chain recombines TRBV30 with TRBJ1-1; possibly TRBD1 for D (6 bases). Trimming took off 3 bases at V and 4 bases at J, with 15 bases between the two ends. The CDR3 covers 14 residues. Germline loops: CDR1 GTSNPN, CDR2 SVGIG (reference sequence). The CDR3 region has the DNA TGTGCCTGGAGGACCGAAGGGGGGGGCACTGAAGCTTTCTTT. Translation gives CAWRTEGGGTEAFF.

This chain connects TRBV28 to TRBJ1-5, with 9 nucleotides matching TRBD1. Germline CDR1 reads MDHEN; CDR2 reads SYDVKM. With 11 bases clipped from V and 6 bases from J, the junction kept 5 bases outside the gene matches. The CDR3 totals 12 residues. CDR3: CARSTGGQPQHF. The CDR3 DNA reads TGTGCCCGATCGACAGGGGGTCAGCCCCAGCATTTT.

The chain is built from TRBV11-1 and TRBJ2-7, with a weak D call TRBD2 (5 bases). Germline CDR1 SGHAT, CDR2 FQDESV (reference sequence). V was trimmed by 2 bases and J by 1 base, leaving 12 bases between them. The CDR3 sequence is 15 residues long. The DNA of the CDR3 is TGTGCCAGCAGCTTACGGCTAGCAGATTCCTACGAGCAGTACTTC. Its protein is CASSLRLADSYEQYF.

This chain uses TRBV6-1 with TRBJ1-1; 7 bases are shared with TRBD1. The CDR3 is 15 amino acids. From germline, CDR1 is MNHNS and CDR2 SASEGT. The ends lost 5 bases at V and 0 bases at J; junction bases unmatched: 6. The CDR3 coding sequence is TGTGCCAGCAGTAGCACCGGGACAGTGAACACTGAAGCTTTCTTT. Its protein is CASSSTGTVNTEAFF.

The chain combines TRBV18 with TRBJ2-3; D remains unclear. Germline CDR1 reads KGHSH; CDR2 reads LQKENI. CDR3 length equals 15 residues. The ends were cut back, 2 bases at V and 0 bases at J, with 9 bases in the middle. CDR3 residues: CASSPSVASTDTQYF. In DNA form, the CDR3 reads TGTGCCAGCTCACCATCAGTGGCTAGCACAGATACGCAGTATTTT.

The chain joins TRBV15 to TRBJ1-2, with D perhaps TRBD1 (6 bases). CDR1 and CDR2 from the germline V gene are LNHNV and YYDKDF (reference sequence). V lost 10 bases, J lost 1 base, and 13 bases lay in between. The CDR3 is made up of 13 amino acids. CDR3 in DNA: TGTGCCAGTACGGACAGCGATAACTATGGCTACACCTTC. Its protein is CASTDSDNYGYTF.

This chain connects TRBV18 to TRBJ2-5, with D maybe TRBD2 (6 bases). The V and J ends lost 6 bases and 5 bases respectively, with 19 bases between them. The V gene's germline CDR1 is KGHSH and CDR2 LQKENI. The CDR3 runs to 15 residues. CDR3 amino acids: CASSYRDWSRETQYF. The CDR3 nucleotides are TGTGCCAGCTCTTATCGGGACTGGAGTCGGGAGACCCAGTACTTC.

The V gene is TRBV19, the J gene TRBJ1-1; 7 bases map to TRBD1. This CDR3 is built from 15 residues. With 5 bases clipped from V and 3 bases from J, the junction kept 9 bases outside the gene matches. Per germline, CDR1 LNHDA and CDR2 SQIVND (reference sequence). The DNA of the CDR3 is TGTGCCAGTAGTCTCTCGGGACAGCCATACACTGAAGCTTTCTTT. It yields the protein CASSLSGQPYTEAFF. Drawing the rest from reference TRBV19 and TRBJ1-1, the complete variable domain is DGGITQSPKYLFRKEGQNVTLSCEQNLNHDAMYWYRQDPGQGLRLIYYSQIVNDFQKGDIAEGYSVSREKKESFPLTVTSAQKNPTAFYLCASSLSGQPYTEAFFGQGTRLTVV.

V and J are TRBV19 and TRBJ2-2; 7 bases are a match to TRBD1. This CDR3 has 14 residues. V dropped 8 bases and J dropped 2; count of bases not matched to a gene: 5. Germline loops: CDR1 LNHDA, CDR2 SQIVND (reference sequence). The CDR3 loop reads CASLRQGNTGELFF. The CDR3, as DNA: TGTGCCAGTCTTCGACAGGGTAACACCGGGGAGCTGTTTTTT. The full variable domain, in which reference TRBV19 and TRBJ2-2 provide the parts outside the CDR3, is DGGITQSPKYLFRKEGQNVTLSCEQNLNHDAMYWYRQDPGQGLRLIYYSQIVNDFQKGDIAEGYSVSREKKESFPLTVTSAQKNPTAFYLCASLRQGNTGELFFGEGSRLTVL.

The genes are TRBV18 and TRBJ2-2; perhaps TRBD1 as D (6 bases). Trimming left V 6 bases short and J 0 bases short, with 17 bases between. The germline gives CDR1 KGHSH, CDR2 LQKENI. The CDR3 extends over 17 amino acids. The CDR3 loop reads CASSLTGPAANTGELFF. Written as DNA, the CDR3 is TGTGCCAGCTCCCTAACAGGGCCCGCCGCGAACACCGGGGAGCTGTTTTTT.

The chain uses TRBV19 and TRBJ2-2; D is uncertain. V was clipped by 7 bases and J by 1 base, with 10 bases between them. The germline V gene has CDR1 LNHDA and CDR2 SQIVND (reference sequence). The CDR3 sequence is 14 residues long. DNA of the CDR3: TGTGCCAGTACAATAGCCCTGAACACCGGGGAGCTGTTTTTT. This codes for CASTIALNTGELFF.

This clone was detected a few times. This chain connects TRBV15 to TRBJ2-3; 8 nucleotides line up with TRBD1. CDR1 is LNHNV, CDR2 YYDKDF, per germline (reference sequence). This CDR3 comprises 20 residues. The trim removed 0 bases at V and 3 bases at J, leaving 17 bases unmatched. The chain's CDR3 is CATSRDLRTGITLGTDTQYF. The CDR3, as DNA: TGTGCCACCAGCAGAGATCTAAGGACAGGGATTACGTTAGGAACAGATACGCAGTATTTT.

The V and J genes are TRBV7-2 and TRBJ2-2, with TRBD2 identical over 8 bases. V trimming: 4 bases; J trimming: 12 bases; junction bases outside the gene matches: 10. The CDR3 consists of 14 residues. Germline V gives CDR1 SGHTA, CDR2 FQGNSA. CDR3 amino acids: CASSSTSGGMQLFF. The CDR3 nucleotides are TGTGCCAGCAGCTCCACTAGCGGTGGCATGCAGCTGTTTTTT.

The J gene is TRBJ2-1, the V gene TRBV10-3; 7 bases fit TRBD2. CDR3 size: 12 residues. V shed 10 bases and J 5 bases; nucleotides not matched to a gene: 5. Per the germline V gene, CDR1 is ENHRY and CDR2 is SYGVKD. The CDR3 region has the DNA TGTGCCACCATAGCGGGTAACAATGAGCAGTTCTTC. It codes for CATIAGNNEQFF.

As for this clone: This CDR3 is also generated by other DNA sequences in the sample. The chain has TRBV28 and TRBJ1-1; D perhaps matches TRBD1 (5 bases). Germline CDR1 is MDHEN and CDR2 is SYDVKM. This CDR3 region has 14 residues. V was clipped by 2 bases and J by 0 bases, with 7 bases between them. The CDR3 region is CASSLQGLNTEAFF. As DNA, the CDR3 is TGTGCCAGCAGTTTACAGGGATTGAACACTGAAGCTTTCTTT. The full variable domain, in which reference TRBV28 and TRBJ1-1 provide the parts outside the CDR3, is DVKVTQSSRYLVKRTGEKVFLECVQDMDHENMFWYRQDPGLGLRLIYFSYDVKMKEKGDIPEGYSVSREKKERFSLILESASTNQTSMYLCASSLQGLNTEAFFGQGTRLTVV.

Only one count was recorded for this clone. The CDR3 nucleotides read TGTGCCAGCAGCGTACAGGACAGCCTGAACACTGAAGCTTTCTTT. Translation gives CASSVQDSLNTEAFF. J is TRBJ1-1 and V is TRBV5-5; D perhaps matches TRBD1 (6 bases). The CDR3 extends over 15 amino acids. Trimming removed 4 bases from V and 0 bases from J, with 13 bases in between. The germline gives CDR1 SGHKS, CDR2 YYEKEE (reference sequence).

V is TRBV11-2 and J is TRBJ2-5; 7 nucleotides line up with TRBD1. This CDR3 spans 14 amino acids. CDR1 is SGHAT and CDR2 is FQNNGV in the germline V gene. Trimming at V came to 5 bases and at J to 4 bases, leaving 7 bases not matched to a gene. CDR3 nucleotide sequence: TGTGCCAGCAGCATACCTACAGGGGCAGAGACCCAGTACTTC. Translated: CASSIPTGAETQYF. Variable domain in full (rest from reference TRBV11-2 and TRBJ2-5): EAGVAQSPRYKIIEKRQSVAFWCNPISGHATLYWYQQILGQGPKLLIQFQNNGVVDDSQLPKDRFSAERLKGVDSTLKIQPAKLEDSAVYLCASSIPTGAETQYFGPGTRLLVL.

The chain joins TRBV6-4 to TRBJ1-2, with TRBD1 identical over 10 bases. V was pared by 1 base and J by 4 bases, with 3 bases of the junction left unmatched. This CDR3 contains 15 residues. Germline V gene sequence: CDR1 MRHNA, CDR2 SNTAGT. The CDR3 sequence is CASSDWTGGTYGYTF. The CDR3 nucleotides read TGTGCCAGCAGTGACTGGACAGGGGGTACCTATGGCTACACCTTC.

The J gene is TRBJ1-1, the V gene TRBV4-2; 9 bases are a match to TRBD1. Germline assignment: CDR1 LGHNA and CDR2 YNFKEQ. The CDR3 consists of 18 residues. Trimming removed 0 bases from V and 4 bases from J; junction bases left unmatched: 12. The CDR3 loop reads CASSQDSVAGTGRTEAFF. The DNA of the CDR3 is TGTGCCAGCAGCCAAGATTCCGTCGCAGGGACAGGGCGCACTGAAGCTTTCTTT.

V is TRBV18 and J is TRBJ1-1; no clear D. This CDR3 is 13 amino acids long. Trimming took off 3 bases at V and 4 bases at J, with 9 bases between the two ends. Germline CDR1 and CDR2: KGHSH and LQKENI. DNA for the CDR3: TGTGCCAGCTCACCGATGGAGGGCACTGAAGCTTTCTTT. Amino acid sequence: CASSPMEGTEAFF.

The V call is TRBV7-9, the J call TRBJ2-2; TRBD1 matches at 7 bases. The CDR3 spans 16 residues. The junction had 11 bases not matched to a gene; V was cut back by 6 bases and J by 4 bases. Germline V lookup: CDR1 SEHNR, CDR2 FQNEAQ (reference sequence). In DNA form, the CDR3 reads TGTGCCAGCAGACAATCCCGGGACAGATCCACCGGGGAGCTGTTTTTT. The encoded protein is CASRQSRDRSTGELFF.

This clone was seen once. The chain is built from TRBV27 and TRBJ2-7; D might be TRBD1 (7 bases). The V end was cut by 3 bases, the J end by 4 bases, with 13 bases between. The CDR3 is made up of 14 amino acids. In germline, CDR1 is MNHEY, CDR2 SMNVEV (reference sequence). The CDR3 DNA sequence: TGTGCCAGCAGTTTGAGGGCAGGGGGGTACGAGCAGTACTTC. It translates to CASSLRAGGYEQYF.

The chain joins TRBV28 to TRBJ1-2; perhaps TRBD1 as D (6 bases). The CDR3 length is 11 residues. From germline, CDR1 is MDHEN and CDR2 SYDVKM. The germline V and J ends were trimmed by 7 bases and 8 bases, with 11 bases remaining between them. This CDR3 is CASTRGGGYTF. In DNA form, the CDR3 reads TGTGCCAGCACCCGGGGGGGCGGCTACACCTTC.

V usage is TRBV28 and J usage is TRBJ2-3; D not resolved. The CDR3 contains 14 residues. V lost 8 bases to trimming and J lost 6 bases, with 18 bases between them. Germline assignment: CDR1 MDHEN and CDR2 SYDVKM. The CDR3 DNA is TGTGCCAGCGGAGACTTGCTTTACGGGGATACGCAGTATTTT. This gives the protein CASGDLLYGDTQYF.

The V and J genes are TRBV28 and TRBJ1-5; 9 bases agree with TRBD1. V lost 6 bases to trimming and J lost 3 bases; unmatched junction nucleotides: 9. The length of the CDR3 is 16 residues. Germline V lookup: CDR1 MDHEN, CDR2 SYDVKM. The CDR3 protein is CASRPIRTGDNQPQHF. CDR3 nucleotides: TGTGCCAGCAGGCCCATAAGGACAGGGGACAATCAGCCCCAGCATTTT.